The entry below describes one T cell receptor beta chain. The antigen is not known. An end of the junction differs from the germline gene, which may be a read error. Making the TCR beta libraries involved quantitative 5'-RACE with molecular barcodes. TCRdb processed the 5' RACE reads anew with MiXCR; each CDR3 protein has one entry. The sample lists 450,000 to 550,000 distinct CDR3 sequences; roughly 5.2% were seen once. This specimen belongs to a study of CD8 T cells in ankylosing spondylitis. Study-wide findings and caveats: CD8+ disease-linked clones were present at relatively low frequencies in blood. Characteristic, it appeared, of ankylosing spondylitis blood was a TCR beta motif of roughly eight highly homologous variants. Significant enrichment of disease-linked clones was reported in matched ankylosing spondylitis synovial fluid. Past studies reported some motif variants in reactive arthritis synovial fluid and blood.

The TCR sequence derives from a male donor with ankylosing spondylitis. Sample: blood, either unsorted or a sorted T cell fraction (not recorded which).

The CDR3 loop reads CASSQAGGSNNEQFF. In DNA form, the CDR3 reads TGTGCCAGCAGCCAAGCGGGTGGCTCCAACAATGAGCAGTTCTTC. The J gene is TRBJ2-1, the V gene TRBV28, with a tentative D call TRBD2 (6 bases). Germline values: CDR1 MDHEN, CDR2 SYDVKM. The CDR3 contains 15 residues.